This TCR beta chain is from a study of shared clonotypes between healthy human individuals (dated by TCRdb to 2018 to 2020). About the full investigation: The cohort comprised two women and three men aged 18 to 49 years. To estimate repertoire size and how much clonotype sharing occurs between individuals, the study deeply sequenced the blood TCR repertoires of 5 or 6 healthy adults. Libraries were prepared and TCR repertoires were sequenced by different laboratories using diverse techniques, in order to increase sequencing depth and limit assay-specific biases. Between about 0.85 and 9.5 billion PBMCs per donor were obtained by leukapheresis. For each donor, CD4 naive and CD4 memory were each run on three plates, CD8 naive on two plates, and CD8 memory on one plate. On the study overall, not on this receptor specifically: Pairwise subsampling indicated that sequencing depth was expected to affect the degree of clonotype sharing among donors. Compared with non-shared clonotypes, the clonotypes found in all four sorted-subset donors had higher generation probabilities. Estimated clonotype richness was generally larger for naive than for memory subsets. Approximately 5% of naive CD4, 3.5% of naive CD8, 2% to 2.5% of memory CD4, and about 0.4% of memory CD8 clonotypes were shared across several donors. Incomplete sequencing was indicated by rarefaction of sorted-subset datasets, despite the large sequencing depth. The small number of donors limited the genetic and exposure-history diversity represented. Sampling was limited to blood, and TCR repertoires in tissue likely differ from TCR repertoires in blood.

V lost 3 bases and J lost 3 bases; the stretch between them is 2 bases long. Based on the germline V gene (reference sequence), the CDR1 and CDR2 sequences are SGHNT and YYREEE. Measured from the cysteine to the phenylalanine, the CDR3 is 11 residues long. Of all the DNA, just the CDR3 is kept, 33 bases in frame from base 1. Using the deep immunoSEQ assay, TCR CDR3 regions were amplified from genomic DNA by multiplex PCR. Extracted genomic DNA from each cell subset was spread evenly across all wells of several immunoSEQ 96-well plates, with each plate serving as a replicate. For sorted subsets, each replicate PCR was loaded with 150 to 250 ng genomic DNA, equivalent to 30,000 or so T cell genomes. Purified libraries were measured with a Qubit 3.0 fluorometer, size-checked on a Bioanalyzer 2100, and measured again with the KAPA Library Quantification kit. Every immunoSEQ 96-well plate was sequenced on a separate single-read 150-cycle Illumina NextSeq 550 flow cell. The study's own analysis went as follows. Because the immunoSEQ output included only junctional sequences and no quality scores, the filtering could not be the same as the filtering used for full-length reads. Sequences were annotated with PyIR, a Python wrapper for IgBLAST v1.9, using IMGT germline references to assign V/J genes and CDR3. Any read was removed if the V/J assignment was weak (E-value above 1e-6), the CDR3 was missing, or the read contained stop codons, out-of-frame junctions, or ambiguous translated residues. V3J clonotypes were defined by identical inferred V gene, J gene, and CDR3 amino acid sequence. The percentage overlap between two repertoires was calculated by dividing the number of shared unique clonotypes by the size of the smaller repertoire. Richness of each repertoire was evaluated using RTK rarefaction, the Chao1 estimator, and Recon v2.1 estimates of unobserved clonotypes. Generation probabilities for all TCRbeta clonotypes obtained by the gDNA method from four donors were computed using OLGA. The clones in this table, taken by TCRdb from immuneACCESS, are in-frame only. Not every clone is retained; where verified, under half of the shortfall comes from an unresolved V gene, and the cause of the rest is unknown. That table furnishes V, J and clone size, whereas the DNA furnished D and trimming. The sample has 2,100,000 or so clones on record, approximately 96% of them singletons. The ten top clones hold roughly 0.13% of the sample.

The donors were healthy, HIV-negative adults with no recently reported acute infections or vaccinations. Every donor was a Caucasian adult residing in Nashville, Tennessee, USA. CD4+ T cells were enriched by magnetic negative selection, after which naive cells were positively selected on CD45RA and the negative fraction was taken as the memory subset. Blood was collected by leukapheresis, and PBMCs were isolated by Ficoll-Histopaque density gradient centrifugation and then cryopreserved in liquid nitrogen vapor phase. Analytical flow cytometry was used to check the purity and quantity of every magnetically sorted T cell population. Genomic DNA was isolated from each sorted fraction and quantified by UV absorbance on a Nanodrop 2000c. As to this clone: Its antigen is currently not known. No base quality information exists; no much larger clone differs at one position. The identical CDR3 is also encoded by other nucleotide sequences in the sample.

The sequence was obtained from a man younger than 35 in good health. Recombination linked TRBV5-4 to TRBJ2-3, with the D gene not clear enough to name. Sequences were obtained from naive CD4+ T cells sorted from blood. The cell subset or site label on this specimen signifies: CD45RA+ positively selected. The CDR3 protein is CASSYTDTQYF. The base sequence is TGTGCCAGCAGCTATACAGATACGCAGTATTTT.